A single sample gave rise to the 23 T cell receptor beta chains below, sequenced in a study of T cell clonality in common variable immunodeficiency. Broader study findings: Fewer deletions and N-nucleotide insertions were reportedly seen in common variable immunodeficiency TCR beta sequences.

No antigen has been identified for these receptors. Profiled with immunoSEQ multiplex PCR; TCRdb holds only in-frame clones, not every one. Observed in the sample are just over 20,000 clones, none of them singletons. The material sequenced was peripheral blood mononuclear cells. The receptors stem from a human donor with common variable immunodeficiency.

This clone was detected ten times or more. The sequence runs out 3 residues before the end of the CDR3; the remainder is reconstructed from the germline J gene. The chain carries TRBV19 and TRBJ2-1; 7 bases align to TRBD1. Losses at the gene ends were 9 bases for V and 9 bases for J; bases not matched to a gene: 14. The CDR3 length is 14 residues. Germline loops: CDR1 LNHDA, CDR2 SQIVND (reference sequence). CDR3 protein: CASEPRQGVGEQFF. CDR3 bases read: TGTGCCAGCGAACCTCGGCAGGGGGTCGGTGAG.

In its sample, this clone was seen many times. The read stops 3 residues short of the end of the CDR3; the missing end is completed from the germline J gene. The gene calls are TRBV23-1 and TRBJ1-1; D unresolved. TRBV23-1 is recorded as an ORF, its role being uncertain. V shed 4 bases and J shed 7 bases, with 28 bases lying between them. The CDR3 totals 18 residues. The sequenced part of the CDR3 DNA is TGCGCCAGCAGTCTAATCCGCCCCGGCAGCCGACTTATTTTTGAA. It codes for CASSLIRPGSRLIFE. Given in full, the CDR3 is CASSLIRPGSRLIFEAFF.

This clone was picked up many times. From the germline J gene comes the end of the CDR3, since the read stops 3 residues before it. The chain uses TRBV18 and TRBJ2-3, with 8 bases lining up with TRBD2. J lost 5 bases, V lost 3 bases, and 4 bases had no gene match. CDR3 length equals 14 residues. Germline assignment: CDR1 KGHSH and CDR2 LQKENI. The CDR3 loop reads CASSPGGAVDTQYF. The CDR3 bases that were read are TGTGCCAGCTCACCCGGGGGGGCCGTAGATACG.

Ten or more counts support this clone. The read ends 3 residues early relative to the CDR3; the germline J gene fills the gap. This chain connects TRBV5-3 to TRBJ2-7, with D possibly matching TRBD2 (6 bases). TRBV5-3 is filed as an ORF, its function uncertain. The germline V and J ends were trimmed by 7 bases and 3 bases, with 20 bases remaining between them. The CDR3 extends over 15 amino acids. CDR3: CARQRPSGPYYEQYF. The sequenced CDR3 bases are TGTGCCAGACAACGGCCCAGCGGGCCATACTACGAG.

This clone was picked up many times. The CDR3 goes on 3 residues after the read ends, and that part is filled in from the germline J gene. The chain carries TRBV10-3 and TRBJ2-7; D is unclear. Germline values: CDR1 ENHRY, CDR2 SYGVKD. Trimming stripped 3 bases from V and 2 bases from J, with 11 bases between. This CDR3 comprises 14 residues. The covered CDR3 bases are TGTGCCATCAGTGACGCCAGGCTAACCTACGAG. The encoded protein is CAISDARLTYE. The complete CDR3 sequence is CAISDARLTYEQYF.

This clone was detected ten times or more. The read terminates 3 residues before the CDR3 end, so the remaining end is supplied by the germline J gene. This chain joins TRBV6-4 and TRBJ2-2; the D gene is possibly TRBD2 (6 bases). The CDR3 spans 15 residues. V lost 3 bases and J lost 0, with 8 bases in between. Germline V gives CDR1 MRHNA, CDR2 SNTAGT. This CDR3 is CASSEGLTNTGELFF. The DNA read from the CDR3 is TGTGCCAGCAGTGAGGGACTTACGAACACCGGGGAG.

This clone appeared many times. CDR3 in amino acids: CASSFGRGRSPLHF. The sequenced part of the CDR3 DNA is TGTGCCAGCAGTTTCGGCAGGGGGAGATCACCC. The chain links TRBV28 to TRBJ1-6; 7 bases fit TRBD1. The read is 3 residues too short to cover the CDR3 end, so that end is filled in from the germline J gene. The germline V gene has CDR1 MDHEN and CDR2 SYDVKM. This CDR3 is built from 14 residues. Germline trimming cut 3 bases from V and 10 bases from J; bases unmatched to any gene: 6.

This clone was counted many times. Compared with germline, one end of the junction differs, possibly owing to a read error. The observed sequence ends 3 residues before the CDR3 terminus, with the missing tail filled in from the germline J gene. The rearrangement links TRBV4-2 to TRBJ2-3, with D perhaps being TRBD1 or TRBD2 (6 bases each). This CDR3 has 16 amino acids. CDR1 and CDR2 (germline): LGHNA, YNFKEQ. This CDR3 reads CASSQDTGRYTDTQYF. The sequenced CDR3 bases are TGCGCCAGCAGCCAAGATACAGGGAGGTACACAGATACG.

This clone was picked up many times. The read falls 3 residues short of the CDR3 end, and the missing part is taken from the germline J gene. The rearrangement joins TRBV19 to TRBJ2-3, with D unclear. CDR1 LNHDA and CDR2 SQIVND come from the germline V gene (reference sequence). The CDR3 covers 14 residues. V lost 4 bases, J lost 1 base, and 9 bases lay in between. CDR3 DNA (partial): TGTGCCAGTAGTAATCGGGTTGGCACAGATACG. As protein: CASSNRVGTDT. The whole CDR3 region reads CASSNRVGTDTQYF.

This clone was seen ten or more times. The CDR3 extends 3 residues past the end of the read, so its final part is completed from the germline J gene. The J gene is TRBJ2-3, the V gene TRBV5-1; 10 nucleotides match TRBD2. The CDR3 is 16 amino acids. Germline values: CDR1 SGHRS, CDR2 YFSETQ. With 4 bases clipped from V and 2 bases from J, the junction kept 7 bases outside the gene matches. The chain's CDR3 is CASSPPSGGATDTQYF. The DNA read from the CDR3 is TGCGCCAGCAGCCCCCCAAGCGGGGGGGCCACAGATACG.

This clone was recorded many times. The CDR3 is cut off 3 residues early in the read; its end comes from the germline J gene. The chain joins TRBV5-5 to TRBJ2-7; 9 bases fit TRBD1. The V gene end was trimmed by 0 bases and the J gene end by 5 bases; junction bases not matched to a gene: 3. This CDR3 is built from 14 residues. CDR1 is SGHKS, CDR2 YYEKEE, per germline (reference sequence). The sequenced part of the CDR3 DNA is TGTGCCAGCAGCTTGGGGGGACAGGGAAACGAG. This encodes CASSLGGQGNE. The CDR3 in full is CASSLGGQGNEQYF. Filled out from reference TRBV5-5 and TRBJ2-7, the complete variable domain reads DAGVTQSPTHLIKTRGQQVTLRCSPISGHKSVSWYQQVLGQGPQFIFQYYEKEERGRGNFPDRFSARQFPNYSSELNVNALLLGDSALYLCASSLGGQGNEQYFGPGTRLTVT.

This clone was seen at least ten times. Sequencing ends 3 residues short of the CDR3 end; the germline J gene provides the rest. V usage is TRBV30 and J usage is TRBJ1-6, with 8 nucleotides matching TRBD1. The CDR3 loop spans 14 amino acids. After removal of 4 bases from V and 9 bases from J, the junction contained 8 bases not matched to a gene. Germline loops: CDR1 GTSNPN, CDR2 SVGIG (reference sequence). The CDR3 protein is CAWTIQGVGSPLHF. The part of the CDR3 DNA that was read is TGTGCCTGGACCATACAGGGGGTGGGTTCACCC.

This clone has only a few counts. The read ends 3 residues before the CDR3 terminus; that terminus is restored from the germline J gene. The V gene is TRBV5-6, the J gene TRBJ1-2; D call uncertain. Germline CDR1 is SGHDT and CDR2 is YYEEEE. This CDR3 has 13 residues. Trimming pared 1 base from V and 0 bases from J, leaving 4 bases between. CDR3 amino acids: CASSLPTNYGYTF. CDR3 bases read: TGTGCCAGCAGCTTGCCCACTAACTATGGC.

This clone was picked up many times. The CDR3 reads CASREGETQYF. The CDR3 DNA, read in part, is TGCGCCAGCAGGGAGGGAGAGACC. The gene calls are TRBV5-1 and TRBJ2-5; a weak D match, TRBD2 (6 bases). The read halts 3 residues ahead of the CDR3 end, with the missing end drawn from the germline J gene. CDR3 length: 11 amino acids. Trimming removed 5 bases from V and 4 bases from J, with 6 bases in between. Germline loops: CDR1 SGHRS, CDR2 YFSETQ.

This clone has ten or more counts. This CDR3 reads CSAADGVEQFF. The sequenced CDR3 bases are TGCAGTGCCGCGGACGGGGTTGAG. The V call is TRBV20-1, the J call TRBJ2-1, with TRBD2 as a possible D gene (5 bases). The read gets to within 3 residues of the CDR3 end, and the germline J gene fills in the rest. V dropped 6 bases and J dropped 9 bases, with 12 bases sitting between them. The length of the CDR3 is 11 residues. Germline V CDR1 and CDR2: DFQATT, SNEGSKA (reference sequence).

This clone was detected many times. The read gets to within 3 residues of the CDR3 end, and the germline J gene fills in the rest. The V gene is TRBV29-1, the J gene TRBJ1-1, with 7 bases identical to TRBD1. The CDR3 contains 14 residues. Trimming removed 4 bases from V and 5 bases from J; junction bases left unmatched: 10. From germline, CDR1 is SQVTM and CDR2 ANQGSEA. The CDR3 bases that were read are TGCAGCGTTGGGGGACAGACGGGAGGGACTGAA. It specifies CSVGGQTGGTE. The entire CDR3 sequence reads CSVGGQTGGTEAFF.

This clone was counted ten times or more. Partial CDR3 DNA: TGTGCCAGCAGCTACAGATCAAATGAG. Translating it yields CASSYRSNE. The CDR3, in full, reads CASSYRSNEQFF. The V call is TRBV5-6, the J call TRBJ2-1, with unresolved D. The read terminates 3 residues ahead of where the CDR3 ends, so the germline J gene completes it. CDR3 size: 12 residues. V lost 3 bases and J 7 bases, leaving 8 bases between the germline ends. Germline assignment: CDR1 SGHDT and CDR2 YYEEEE.

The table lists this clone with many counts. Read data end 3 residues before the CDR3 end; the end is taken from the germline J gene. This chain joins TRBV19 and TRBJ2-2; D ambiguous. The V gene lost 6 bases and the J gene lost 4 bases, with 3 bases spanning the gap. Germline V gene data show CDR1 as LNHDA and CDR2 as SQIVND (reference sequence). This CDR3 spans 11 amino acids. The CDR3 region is CASSRTGELFF. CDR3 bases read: TGTGCCAGTAGCCGCACCGGGGAG.

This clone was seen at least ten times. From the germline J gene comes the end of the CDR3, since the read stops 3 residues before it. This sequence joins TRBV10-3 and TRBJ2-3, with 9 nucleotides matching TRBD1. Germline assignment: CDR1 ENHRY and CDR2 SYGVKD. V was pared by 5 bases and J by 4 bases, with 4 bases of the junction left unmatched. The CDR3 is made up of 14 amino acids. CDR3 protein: CAISPGQGADTQYF. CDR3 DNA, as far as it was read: TGTGCCATCAGTCCGGGACAGGGTGCAGATACG.

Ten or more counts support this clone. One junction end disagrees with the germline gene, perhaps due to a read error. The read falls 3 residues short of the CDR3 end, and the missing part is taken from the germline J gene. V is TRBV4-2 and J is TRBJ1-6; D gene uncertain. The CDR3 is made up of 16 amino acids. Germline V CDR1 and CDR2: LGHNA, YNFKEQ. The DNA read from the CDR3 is TGCGCCAGCAGCCAAGAGGCAGTCTCCTATAATTCACCC. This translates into CASSQEAVSYNSP. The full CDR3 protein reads CASSQEAVSYNSPLHF.

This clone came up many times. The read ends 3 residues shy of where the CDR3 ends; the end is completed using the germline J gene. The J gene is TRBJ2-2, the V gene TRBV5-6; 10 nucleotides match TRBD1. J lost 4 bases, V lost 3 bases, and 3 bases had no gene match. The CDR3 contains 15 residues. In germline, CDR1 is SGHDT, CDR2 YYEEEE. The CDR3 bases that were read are TGTGCCAGCAGCTCGGGACAGGGGTTCACCGGGGAG. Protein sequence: CASSSGQGFTGE. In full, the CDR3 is CASSSGQGFTGELFF.

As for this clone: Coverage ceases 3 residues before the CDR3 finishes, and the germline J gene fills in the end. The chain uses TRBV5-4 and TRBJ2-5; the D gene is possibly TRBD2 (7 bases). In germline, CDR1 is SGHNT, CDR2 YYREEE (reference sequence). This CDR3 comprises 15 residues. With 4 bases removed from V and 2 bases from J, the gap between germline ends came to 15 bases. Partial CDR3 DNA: TGTGCCAGCAGCCGTGTAGGGGGGGGGCAAGAGACC. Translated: CASSRVGGGQET. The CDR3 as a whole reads CASSRVGGGQETQYF.

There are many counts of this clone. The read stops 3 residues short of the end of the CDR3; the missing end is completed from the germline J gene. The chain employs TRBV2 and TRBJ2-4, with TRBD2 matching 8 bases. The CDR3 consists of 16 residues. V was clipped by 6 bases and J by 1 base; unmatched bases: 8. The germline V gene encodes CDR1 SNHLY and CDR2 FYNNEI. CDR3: CASSSREGNAKNIQYF. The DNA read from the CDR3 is TGTGCCAGCAGCTCCCGGGAGGGGAATGCCAAAAACATT.